Each of the 11 T cell receptor beta chains below was sequenced from the same sample in a study of T cell responses to AZD1222 COVID-19 vaccine. TCRdb keeps only in-frame clones here, not all; method: immunoSEQ multiplex PCR. Counted here are around 84,000 clones, 80% to 90% occurring once; the ten biggest clones make up approximately 31%. The sequencing used peripheral blood, collected on day 0 of AZD1222 vaccination. Receptors were obtained from an adult in good health.

Comments on this clone: Other DNA sequences from this sample encode an identical CDR3 as well. J is TRBJ2-3 and V is TRBV9; possibly TRBD2 for D (5 bases). V was cut by 0 bases and J by 0 bases, with 11 bases left in between. CDR1 is SGDLS and CDR2 is YYNGEE in the germline V gene. The CDR3 totals 16 residues. The CDR3 bases are TGTGCCAGCAGCGTAGGCCTTGGAGGTAGCACAGATACGCAGTATTTT. It translates to CASSVGLGGSTDTQYF.

For the CDR3, the DNA is TGCGCCAGCAGCTTCGGTGGGGCTCAGGGACAGCCCCAGCATTTT. As protein: CASSFGGAQGQPQHF. The rearrangement joins TRBV5-1 to TRBJ1-5, with a weak D call TRBD1 (5 bases). This CDR3 contains 15 residues. Germline CDR1 and CDR2: SGHRS and YFSETQ. Trimming took 2 bases from V and 7 from J, leaving 16 bases between them.

The genes are TRBV28 and TRBJ2-3; D remains ambiguous. Trimming took off 6 bases at V and 0 bases at J, with 13 bases between the two ends. Germline values: CDR1 MDHEN, CDR2 SYDVKM. This CDR3 has 15 amino acids. CDR3 residues: CASSPPASSTDTQYF. CDR3 sequence (DNA): TGTGCCAGCAGCCCCCCGGCCTCGAGCACAGATACGCAGTATTTT.

The V and J genes are TRBV18 and TRBJ2-1; tentatively, D is TRBD1 (5 bases). V lost 0 bases and J lost 8, with 17 bases in between. This CDR3 spans 16 amino acids. Germline V gives CDR1 KGHSH, CDR2 LQKENI. The CDR3 DNA sequence: TGTGCCAGCTCACCACCAGGGGCCTTGATGAAGGATGAGCAGTTCTTC. This sequence encodes CASSPPGALMKDEQFF.

This clone was counted only a few times. The gene calls are TRBV11-2 and TRBJ2-2; D is undetermined. There are 13 residues in the CDR3. CDR1 is SGHAT, CDR2 FQNNGV, per germline. V was cut by 6 bases and J by 5 bases, with 10 bases left in between. CDR3 sequence reads: CASRTGRTGELFF. DNA of the CDR3: TGTGCCAGCAGAACTGGACGAACCGGGGAGCTGTTTTTT.

The chain has TRBV6-5 and TRBJ1-4, with a weak D call TRBD1 (5 bases). V was cut by 6 bases and J by 8 bases, with 16 bases left in between. Germline V gene sequence: CDR1 MNHEY, CDR2 SVGAGI. The CDR3 has 14 residues. The CDR3 DNA reads TGTGCCAGCAGGGGGACTGGCTTCCGCGAAAAACTGTTTTTT. Translated, it gives CASRGTGFREKLFF.

V usage is TRBV7-2 and J usage is TRBJ2-1, with 13 bases identical to TRBD2. The germline gives CDR1 SGHTA, CDR2 FQGNSA. Trimming removed 5 bases from V and 9 bases from J; junction bases left unmatched: 13. This CDR3 is 17 amino acids long. CDR3 protein: CASSTPTSGRAFVEQFF. The CDR3 DNA reads TGTGCCAGCAGCACCCCAACTAGCGGGAGGGCCTTCGTTGAGCAGTTCTTC.

This clone is a singleton in its sample. The chain carries TRBV7-9 and TRBJ1-1; D remains ambiguous. V was trimmed by 5 bases and J by 3 bases, leaving 4 bases between them. Germline lookup yields CDR1 SEHNR and CDR2 FQNEAQ (reference sequence). The CDR3 consists of 11 residues. The CDR3 coding sequence is TGTGCCAGCAGCCTGGACACTGAAGCTTTCTTT. Translation: CASSLDTEAFF.

This chain links TRBV28 with TRBJ2-5; tentative D call: TRBD2 (5 bases). Germline lookup yields CDR1 MDHEN and CDR2 SYDVKM. This CDR3 contains 14 residues. V lost 2 bases and J 3 bases, leaving 10 bases between the germline ends. The CDR3 loop reads CASSLATTEETQYF. CDR3 in DNA: TGTGCCAGCAGTTTAGCGACTACCGAAGAGACCCAGTACTTC.

The chain uses TRBV5-5 and TRBJ2-7; 7 bases fit TRBD1. The CDR3 sequence is 17 residues long. The germline CDR1 and CDR2 sequences are SGHKS and YYEKEE (reference sequence). With 0 bases clipped from V and 4 bases from J, the junction kept 13 bases outside the gene matches. The CDR3 DNA reads TGTGCCAGCAGCTTGGTTTGGGACAGCCTAGGGGTTTACGAGCAGTACTTC. Amino acid sequence: CASSLVWDSLGVYEQYF. Variable domain in full (rest from reference TRBV5-5 and TRBJ2-7): DAGVTQSPTHLIKTRGQQVTLRCSPISGHKSVSWYQQVLGQGPQFIFQYYEKEERGRGNFPDRFSARQFPNYSSELNVNALLLGDSALYLCASSLVWDSLGVYEQYFGPGTRLTVT.

This clone was observed once. The gene calls are TRBV9 and TRBJ1-1, with a possible D match to TRBD1 (6 bases). The CDR3 runs 14 residues. Germline loops: CDR1 SGDLS, CDR2 YYNGEE. V was shortened by 3 bases and J by 3 bases, with 12 bases between the two germline ends. This CDR3 is CASSGPGAHTEAFF. CDR3 DNA: TGTGCCAGCAGCGGGCCGGGGGCGCACACTGAAGCTTTCTTT.